The 18 T cell receptor beta chains given below trace back to one sample, sequenced in a study of shared clonotypes between healthy human individuals. Naive CD8 cells lacked CD45RO and underwent positive selection for CCR7, leaving out terminally differentiated effector memory CD45RA+ cells. The data were produced by immunoSEQ multiplex PCR, yet TCRdb's version contains in-frame clones alone and is incomplete. The sample has around 600,000 clones; around 96% are singletons. The specimen was naive CD8+ T cells sorted from blood. All receptors derive from a woman aged 30 to 39 in good health.

The rearrangement links TRBV7-3 to TRBJ2-1; D possibly corresponds to TRBD1 (6 bases). V shed 5 bases and J shed 5 bases, with 16 bases lying between them. Germline CDR1 and CDR2: SGHTA and FQGTGA. This CDR3 has 15 residues. Written as DNA, the CDR3 is TGTGCCAGCAGCACCGCACAGGGAAGGAACAATGAGCAGTTCTTC. It codes for CASSTAQGRNNEQFF.

Worth noting for this clone: This specimen includes other DNA sequences encoding the same CDR3. The chain couples TRBV27 to TRBJ2-7; the D is unclear. This CDR3 has 13 residues. V shed 6 bases and J shed 1 base, with 10 bases lying between them. CDR1 and CDR2 from the germline V gene are MNHEY and SMNVEV (reference sequence). The CDR3 sequence is CASSPGSSYEQYF. The CDR3 region has the DNA TGTGCCAGCAGCCCCGGGTCTTCCTACGAGCAGTACTTC.

The chain links TRBV5-5 to TRBJ1-5; D is unresolved. CDR3 length: 16 residues. Deletions cut 6 bases from V and 2 bases from J, with 18 bases between. CDR1 SGHKS and CDR2 YYEKEE come from the germline V gene (reference sequence). CDR3: CASTERSGRGNQPQHF. As DNA, the CDR3 is TGTGCCAGCACGGAAAGGTCCGGGAGAGGCAATCAGCCCCAGCATTTT.

This clone has a handful of counts. The J gene is TRBJ2-7, the V gene TRBV27; D gene uncertain. Germline CDR1 and CDR2: MNHEY and SMNVEV (reference sequence). The V end was cut by 4 bases, the J end by 2 bases, with 9 bases between. This CDR3 is built from 13 residues. The CDR3 nucleotides read TGTGCCAGCAGTTCGCCCCCCCCCTACGAGCAGTACTTC. Residues: CASSSPPPYEQYF.

The chain has TRBV21-1 and TRBJ2-2; TRBD2, as called in the table, went unchecked against the DNA. TRBV21-1 is a listed pseudogene. This CDR3 has 17 amino acids. In DNA, the CDR3 is TGTGCCAGCAGCAAAGGAGGGAGGCCCTATAACACCGGGGAGCTGTTTTTT. Protein: CASSKGGRPYNTGELFF.

The chain recombines TRBV29-1 with TRBJ1-1, with TRBD1 matching 11 bases. The CDR3 extends over 18 amino acids. Germline CDR1 SQVTM, CDR2 ANQGSEA. After removal of 0 bases from V and 5 bases from J, the junction contained 14 bases not matched to a gene. The CDR3 sequence is CSVEDRGTGGPGRTEAFF. The CDR3, as DNA: TGCAGCGTTGAAGACCGCGGGACAGGGGGGCCGGGTAGGACTGAAGCTTTCTTT.

The J gene is TRBJ2-7, the V gene TRBV6-1, with D unclear. In germline, CDR1 is MNHNS, CDR2 SASEGT. Trimming removed 3 bases at V and 3 bases at J, with 9 bases between. CDR3 size: 13 residues. The CDR3 sequence is CASSDGRNYEQYF. The CDR3 coding sequence is TGTGCCAGCAGTGATGGACGGAACTACGAGCAGTACTTC.

V and J are TRBV27 and TRBJ2-7, with a tentative D call TRBD1 (5 bases). Trimming removed 6 bases from V and 0 bases from J, with 15 bases in between. Germline V gene data show CDR1 as MNHEY and CDR2 as SMNVEV (reference sequence). The CDR3 has 15 amino acids. Here the CDR3 DNA reads TGTGCCAGCAGCCCTCTACTGGGGCTCTCCTACGAGCAGTACTTC. Protein sequence: CASSPLLGLSYEQYF.

This chain uses TRBV6-5 with TRBJ2-5, with D possibly matching TRBD2 (6 bases). TRBJ2-7 explains the end of the DNA better; the J call may be wrong. The CDR3 has 16 residues. The germline gives CDR1 MNHEY, CDR2 SVGAGI. CDR3 nucleotide sequence: TGTGCCAGCAGTTACCCCGCGCAGGGCGGGACCTACGAGCAGTACTTC. Translated: CASSYPAQGGTYEQYF.

The chain carries TRBV5-6 and TRBJ2-6, with D possibly matching TRBD1 (5 bases). Trimming removed 7 bases at V and 5 bases at J, with 10 bases between. Germline V gives CDR1 SGHDT, CDR2 YYEEEE. The CDR3 sequence is 13 residues long. The CDR3 region is CASGQSRANVLTF. In DNA form, the CDR3 reads TGTGCCAGCGGACAAAGTCGGGCCAACGTCCTGACTTTC.

The chain recombines TRBV6-1 with TRBJ1-3; D unresolved. This CDR3 is 14 amino acids long. Germline CDR1 and CDR2: MNHNS and SASEGT. V gave up 1 base and J gave up 0 bases, with 4 bases separating them. CDR3 coding DNA: TGTGCCAGCAGTGAAGGGGACTCTGGAAACACCATATATTTT. Amino acid sequence: CASSEGDSGNTIYF.

This clone was seen just once. V and J are TRBV14 and TRBJ1-4, with TRBD1 matching 10 bases. The V gene end was trimmed by 5 bases and the J gene end by 5 bases; junction bases not matched to a gene: 2. The germline CDR1 and CDR2 sequences are SGHDN and FVKESK. This CDR3 contains 14 residues. The CDR3: CASSSDRGNEKLFF. The CDR3 nucleotides are TGTGCCAGCAGCTCGGACAGGGGGAATGAAAAACTGTTTTTT.

The chain carries TRBV18 and TRBJ2-7; a weak D match, TRBD2 (5 bases). V was trimmed by 2 bases and J by 1 base, leaving 9 bases between them. Germline lookup yields CDR1 KGHSH and CDR2 LQKENI. The CDR3 runs 14 residues. For the CDR3, the DNA is TGTGCCAGCTCACCATCCGACTATTCCTACGAGCAGTACTTC. This codes for CASSPSDYSYEQYF.

The rearrangement uses TRBV28 and TRBJ1-5; D might be TRBD1 (5 bases). V was pared by 7 bases and J by 6 bases, with 13 bases between. This CDR3 has 13 residues. From germline, CDR1 is MDHEN and CDR2 SYDVKM. The CDR3 nucleotides read TGTGCCAGCAACCACGGGACCTTTCAGCCCCAGCATTTT. Residues: CASNHGTFQPQHF.

This rearrangement joins TRBV11-2 to TRBJ2-1, with 7 bases that match TRBD1. This CDR3 has 16 amino acids. Germline V CDR1 and CDR2: SGHAT, FQNNGV. J lost 2 bases, V lost 0 bases, and 4 bases had no gene match. CDR3 loop: CASSLDDGTAYNEQFF. The CDR3, as DNA: TGTGCCAGCAGCTTAGACGACGGGACAGCCTACAATGAGCAGTTCTTC.

The chain carries TRBV19 and TRBJ2-7; D could derive from TRBD1 or TRBD2 (5 bases each). Germline assignment: CDR1 LNHDA and CDR2 SQIVND (reference sequence). CDR3 length: 13 residues. Trimming removed 7 bases from V and 3 bases from J, with 13 bases in between. CDR3 amino acids: CASNSGAGYEQYF. CDR3 bases: TGTGCCAGTAATTCCGGGGCCGGCTACGAGCAGTACTTC.

The rearrangement uses TRBV5-6 and TRBJ2-7, with a tentative D call TRBD1 (5 bases). The CDR3 is 13 residues long. Germline CDR1 is SGHDT and CDR2 is YYEEEE. Deletions cut 4 bases from V and 6 bases from J, with 14 bases between. The CDR3 region is CASSEPGLGEQYF. The CDR3, as DNA: TGTGCCAGCAGCGAGCCAGGGTTGGGCGAGCAGTACTTC.

The gene calls are TRBV27 and TRBJ2-3; D uncertain. V was shortened by 3 bases and J by 1 base, with 5 bases between the two germline ends. Germline assignment: CDR1 MNHEY and CDR2 SMNVEV (reference sequence). This CDR3 is 13 amino acids long. CDR3 sequence: CASSFPGTDTQYF. The DNA of the CDR3 is TGTGCCAGCAGTTTCCCGGGCACAGATACGCAGTATTTT.